This T cell receptor beta chain was captured by sequencing in a study of cytomegalovirus exposure and HLA in healthy donors. Findings and caveats of the study: Within an earlier analysis, most TCR beta V segments proved productive either about 90% or about 30% of the time. TCR beta chain V- and J-gene trimming was linked, in a later analysis, to a missense variant in DCLRE1C. Later analysis showed most CMV-associated TCR beta chains appearing HLA-restricted.

This PCR relied on a set of 60 Vbeta primers and 13 Jbeta primers. Data came from immunoSEQ multiplex PCR; TCRdb stores just in-frame clones and leaves some out. The sample shows around 80,000 clones, and 4% to 5.5% sits with its ten largest clones. On this clone itself: As yet, its antigen is unknown.

The CDR3 consists of 14 residues. CDR1 SGHRS and CDR2 YFSETQ come from the germline V gene. V shed 0 bases and J shed 4 bases, with 8 bases lying between them. Although they were nominally healthy when sampled, donors likely had unrecorded immune exposures. This rearrangement joins TRBV5-1 to TRBJ1-3, with D possibly TRBD1 on 5 matching bases. Input material: PBMCs. The clonotype was recovered from a man aged 35 to 55 in good health and CMV-seronegative. CDR3 bases: TGCGCCAGCAGCTTGGCGGGGGTCGGAAACACCATATATTTT. Translating gives CASSLAGVGNTIYF.